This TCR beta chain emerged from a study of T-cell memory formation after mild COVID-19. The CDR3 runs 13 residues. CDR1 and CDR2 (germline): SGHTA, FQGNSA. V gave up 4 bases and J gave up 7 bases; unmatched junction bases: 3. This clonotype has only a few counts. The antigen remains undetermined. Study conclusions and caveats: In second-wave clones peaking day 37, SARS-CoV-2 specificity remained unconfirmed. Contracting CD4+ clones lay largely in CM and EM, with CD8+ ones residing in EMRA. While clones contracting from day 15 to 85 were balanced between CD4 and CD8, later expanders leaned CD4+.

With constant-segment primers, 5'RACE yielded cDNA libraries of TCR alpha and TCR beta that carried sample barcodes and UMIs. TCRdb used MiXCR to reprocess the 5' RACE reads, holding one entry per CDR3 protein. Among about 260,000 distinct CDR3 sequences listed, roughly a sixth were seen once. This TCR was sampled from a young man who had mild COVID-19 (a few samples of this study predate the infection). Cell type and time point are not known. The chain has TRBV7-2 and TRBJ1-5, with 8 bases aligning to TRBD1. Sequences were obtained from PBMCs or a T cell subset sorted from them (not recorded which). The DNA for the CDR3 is TGTGCCAGCAGCTACAGGGGGGAACAGCCCCAGCATTTT. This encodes CASSYRGEQPQHF.